This entry features one TCR beta chain sequence. Antigen specificity is unknown. Some clones are missing from TCRdb's copy, which holds only in-frame ones; the method was immunoSEQ multiplex PCR. In the table there are some 90,000 clones, 96% of which are singletons. This entry belongs to a study of cytomegalovirus exposure and HLA in healthy donors. Study-wide points: CMV antigen specificity was confirmed in vitro for a few CMV-associated chains.

The sequenced material came from PBMCs. The TCR sequence derives from a man aged 18 to 30 in good health and CMV-seronegative.

The CDR3 nucleotides are TGTGCCAGCAGCCAAGTCCACAGTTACGAGCAGTACTTC. It specifies CASSQVHSYEQYF. The chain combines TRBV14 with TRBJ2-7; unclear D gene. Deletions cut 1 base from V and 4 bases from J, with 8 bases between. This CDR3 has 13 amino acids. Germline V lookup: CDR1 SGHDN, CDR2 FVKESK. Supplemented by reference TRBV14 and TRBJ2-7, the full variable domain reads EAGVTQFPSHSVIEKGQTVTLRCDPISGHDNLYWYRRVMGKEIKFLLHFVKESKQDESGMPNNRFLAERTGGTYSTLKVQPAELEDSGVYFCASSQVHSYEQYFGPGTRLTVT.